The entry that follows covers one T cell receptor (beta chain) sequence. Antigen specificity is unknown. This sample was taken from a study of PD-L1 blockade in urothelial cancer. Study-wide context: Most patients, about nine tenths of the roughly 30, were males with bladder-origin cancer. There were a median of approximately 140,000 T cells in blood samples.

This sample's time point: pretreatment peripheral blood. Urothelial carcinoma, locally advanced or metastatic, affected the patients. This CDR3 spans 14 amino acids. Germline V CDR1 and CDR2: LGHNT, FRNRAP. The junction had 10 bases not matched to a gene; V was cut back by 5 bases and J by 7 bases. Method: immunoSEQ multiplex PCR; TCRdb's copy keeps in-frame clones and lacks some. The sample lists tens of thousands of clones, 80% to 90% occurring once. Study-wide results and caveats: Larger 3-week expansion of tumor-associated blood clones was seen in durable-benefit patients.

This clonotype originated in a man between 65 and 85 years old with urothelial cancer. The source material was PBMCs, sampled around atezolizumab (anti-PD-L1) treatment. The genes are TRBV12-5 and TRBJ1-1, with 7 nucleotides matching TRBD1. CDR3 protein: CASGPGTANGEAFF. CDR3 sequence (DNA): TGTGCTAGTGGTCCGGGGACAGCGAACGGTGAAGCTTTCTTT.